One and the same sample provided the 10 T cell receptor beta chains below, sequenced in a study of Ad26.COV2.S vaccination and SARS-CoV-2 variants. Produced via immunoSEQ multiplex PCR; TCRdb's table is partial and in-frame only. The sample has about 350,000 clones, approximately 84% seen once. Stated treatment: some 20 received Ad26.COV2.S at low or high dose, single or two shots; 5 received placebo; per-sample allocation not given. At day 63 after the first vaccine or placebo injection, samples were drawn. The sequencing used peripheral blood, collected in a trial of Ad26.COV2.S vaccine versus placebo. The origin of the receptors is a person aged 18 to 65 who received the Ad26.COV2.S COVID-19 vaccine or a placebo.

The genes are TRBV7-2 and TRBJ1-2; D remains unclear. CDR3 length equals 12 residues. CDR1 is SGHTA and CDR2 is FQGNSA in the germline V gene. V lost 6 bases, J lost 7 bases, and 12 bases lay in between. CDR3 region: CASSHRVGGYTF. The CDR3 DNA is TGTGCCAGCAGTCATAGGGTCGGTGGCTACACCTTC. Based on the CDR3 plus reference TRBV7-2 and TRBJ1-2, the full variable domain is GAGVSQSPSNKVTEKGKDVELRCDPISGHTALYWYRQSLGQGLEFLIYFQGNSAPDKSGLPSDRFSAERTGGSVSTLTIQRTQQEDSAVYLCASSHRVGGYTFGSGTRLTVV.

In this sample, this clone turned up once. CDR3 bases: TGTGCCAGCAGTTATGACAGGGAAGAGACCCAGTACTTC. This translates into CASSYDREETQYF. The chain uses TRBV13 and TRBJ2-5, with 7 bases that match TRBD1. Trimming removed 6 bases from V and 3 bases from J; junction bases left unmatched: 4. Germline V gene data show CDR1 as PRHDT and CDR2 as FYEKMQ (reference sequence). CDR3 length: 13 amino acids.

The CDR3 DNA is TGTGCCAGCAGTCTCCAAAATGAAAAACTGTTTTTT. Amino acids: CASSLQNEKLFF. This sequence joins TRBV6-6 and TRBJ1-4; D not certain. V lost 5 bases, J lost 5 bases, and 6 bases lay in between. Germline V CDR1 and CDR2: MNHNY, SVGAGI (reference sequence). The CDR3 loop spans 12 amino acids.

V gene TRBV3-1 (or the pseudogene TRBV3-2) combines with J gene TRBJ1-1, with TRBD1 identical over 7 bases. With V trimmed by 1 base and J by 4 bases, 12 bases remained unmatched. This CDR3 is built from 17 residues. The germline CDR1 and CDR2 sequences are LGHDT and YNNKEL (reference sequence). Here the CDR3 DNA reads TGTGCCAGCAGCCAAGCTTACAGGGGCGGGATGACCACTGAAGCTTTCTTT. Translating it yields CASSQAYRGGMTTEAFF.

This chain uses TRBV3-1 (or the pseudogene TRBV3-2) with TRBJ2-1; TRBD2 might be the D (5 bases). The CDR3 has 16 residues. CDR1 and CDR2 (germline): LGHDT, YNNKEL (reference sequence). V lost 0 bases to trimming and J lost 3 bases, with 12 bases between them. As DNA, the CDR3 is TGTGCCAGCAGCCAAGATGCGGGCTCGGTCTACAATGAGCAGTTCTTC. Amino acids: CASSQDAGSVYNEQFF.

This rearrangement joins TRBV9 to TRBJ1-2; no clear D gene. Trimming cost V 0 bases and J 1 base, with 7 bases left between them. CDR3 length: 14 amino acids. The germline CDR1 and CDR2 sequences are SGDLS and YYNGEE. CDR3 region: CASSVEGFNYGYTF. The CDR3 DNA is TGTGCCAGCAGCGTAGAAGGCTTTAACTATGGCTACACCTTC.

The chain carries TRBV12-3 or TRBV12-4 and TRBJ2-4; D perhaps matches TRBD1 (6 bases). V lost 6 bases, J lost 8 bases, and 11 bases lay in between. This CDR3 has 12 amino acids. The chain's CDR3 is CASRLQGYIQYF. CDR3 nucleotide sequence: TGTGCCAGCAGACTACAGGGATACATTCAGTACTTC.

The chain is built from TRBV13 and TRBJ2-7, with 7 bases identical to TRBD1. Germline CDR1 is PRHDT and CDR2 is FYEKMQ (reference sequence). J gave up 0 bases and V 5 bases, and 4 bases lay outside the gene matches. CDR3 length: 14 residues. CDR3 region: CASSPRDSSYEQYF. CDR3 sequence (DNA): TGTGCCAGCAGCCCTAGGGACAGCTCCTACGAGCAGTACTTC.

The rearrangement uses TRBV11-2 and TRBJ2-7, with D possibly being TRBD2 (7 bases). CDR3 length: 15 residues. Germline values: CDR1 SGHAT, CDR2 FQNNGV. Between the trimmed V and J ends, which lost 5 bases and 6 bases, there was a span of 20 bases. The CDR3 loop is CASSPIRGALGEQYF. The CDR3 DNA follows: TGTGCCAGCAGCCCCATCCGGGGGGCTCTAGGCGAGCAGTACTTC.

The rearrangement uses TRBV28 and TRBJ1-5; 9 nucleotides line up with TRBD1. This CDR3 spans 19 amino acids. Germline CDR1 is MDHEN and CDR2 is SYDVKM. V shed 6 bases and J 0 bases; nucleotides not matched to a gene: 15. In DNA, the CDR3 is TGTGCCAGCAGCCCCCAACCGGGACAGGGTGGGTATAGCAATCAGCCCCAGCATTTT. Its protein is CASSPQPGQGGYSNQPQHF.